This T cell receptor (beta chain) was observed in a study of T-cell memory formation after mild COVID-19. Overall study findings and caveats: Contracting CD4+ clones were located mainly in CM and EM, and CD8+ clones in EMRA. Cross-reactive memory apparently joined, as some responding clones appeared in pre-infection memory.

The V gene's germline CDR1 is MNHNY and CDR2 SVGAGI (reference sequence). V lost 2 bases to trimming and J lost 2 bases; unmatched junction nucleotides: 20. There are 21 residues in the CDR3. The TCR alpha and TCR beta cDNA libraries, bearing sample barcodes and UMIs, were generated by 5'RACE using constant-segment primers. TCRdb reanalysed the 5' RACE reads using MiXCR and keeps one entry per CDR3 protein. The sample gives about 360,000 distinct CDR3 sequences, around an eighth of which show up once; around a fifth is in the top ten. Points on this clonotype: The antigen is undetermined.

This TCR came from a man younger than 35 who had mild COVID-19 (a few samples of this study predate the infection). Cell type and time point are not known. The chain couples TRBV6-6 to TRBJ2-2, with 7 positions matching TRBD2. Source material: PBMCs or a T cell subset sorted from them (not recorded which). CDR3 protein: CASSYPMTSRIPESNTGELFF. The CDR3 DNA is TGTGCCAGCAGTTACCCAATGACTAGCCGGATACCAGAGTCCAACACCGGGGAGCTGTTTTTT.